This record covers a single T cell receptor beta chain. Measured with immunoSEQ multiplex PCR; TCRdb has only the in-frame clones, and not every one. Seen here are about 240,000 clones, around 83% observed once, and the top ten hold roughly 10%. The CDR3 has 15 residues. Germline CDR1 MGHRA, CDR2 YSYEKL. Trimming took 3 bases from V and 2 from J; bases not matched to a gene: 6. The data were obtained in a study of blood T cell repertoires in COVID-19. The chain employs TRBV4-1 and TRBJ1-2; TRBD1 matches 7 bases. The clonotype originates from a woman aged 80 or older with acute or convalescent COVID-19. Material: peripheral blood. The CDR3 here is CASSHPDRDNYGYTF. The DNA for the CDR3 is TGCGCCAGCAGCCACCCTGACAGGGACAACTATGGCTACACCTTC.